This T cell receptor beta chain was observed in a study of CD8 T cells in Susac syndrome. Study-wide findings and caveats: Where Susac syndrome CD4+ T cell repertoires were concerned, no clonal expansion was evident. As the study acknowledged, the number of individuals who were part of its TCR sequencing and HLA analysis was relatively small.

As regards this clonotype: Its antigen is unknown. A junction boundary mismatches the germline segment, possibly from a read error.

RNA in amounts of roughly 0.5 to 1 ug was reverse transcribed with random hexamers. Each CDR3 protein is one row after TCRdb ran MiXCR on the immunoSEQ multiplex PCR reads. The sample has about 240,000 distinct CDR3 sequences, around 96% seen once. Germline CDR1 and CDR2: WSHSY and SAAADI. The CDR3 is 13 amino acids. The source material was CD4+ T cells from PBMCs. The receptor was isolated from a human donor with Susac syndrome. The chain has TRBV10-2 and TRBJ2-1; D is ambiguous. In DNA, the CDR3 is TGCGCCAGCAGCGCGAACTCGATCCCCAACCCCCTCTTC. It specifies CASSANSIPNPLF.